This T cell receptor (beta chain) was documented in a study of graft-versus-host responses after intestinal transplantation. Whole-study context: Recipients uniformly received anti-thymocyte globulin induction, followed by tacrolimus and steroids for around 3 years.

Whole-study results and caveats: Those patients showing graft-donor T cell macrochimerism displayed high graft-versus-host to host-versus-graft clonal ratios in allografts.

Comment on this clone: The antigen is unknown.

Profiling relied on immunoSEQ multiplex PCR, and the TCRdb table lists in-frame clones only, not all of them. This table has around 100,000 clones, about 90% appearing once. This TCR derives from a human donor who was the organ donor for an intestinal transplant. This specimen consisted of unstimulated CD4+ T cells sorted from spleen or lymph node cells, obtained before transplant.

CDR3 DNA: TGTGCCAGCAGTTACCGGGAATACTATGGCTACACCTTC. This sequence encodes CASSYREYYGYTF. The V call is TRBV6-6, the J call TRBJ1-2; D is unresolved. CDR1 is MNHNY, CDR2 SVGAGI, per germline (reference sequence). V gave up 2 bases and J gave up 3 bases, with 7 bases separating them. This CDR3 is built from 13 residues.